Included here is one TCR beta chain sequence, with context. Antigen: not known. This CDR3 spans 16 amino acids. TRB cDNA libraries were made by UMI-labeled 5' RACE. From its re-call of the 5' RACE reads, TCRdb lists each CDR3 protein once, without DNA. In all, the sample yields roughly 99,000 distinct CDR3 sequences. The sample belongs to a study of CXCR3-negative and CXCR3-positive naive CD8 T cells. Overall study results and limits: More hydrophobic TRB CDR3s occurred in CXCR3-positive than in CXCR3-negative naive cells.

This clonotype originated in a human donor in good health. Some clones in this sample may be carry-over from other donors' samples. The chain joins TRBV12-3 or TRBV12-4 to TRBJ2-1; TCRdb indicates TRBD1, and absent DNA this call remains unverified. Material: naive CXCR3+ CD8+ T cells from blood. The subset: CD45RO-CCR7+CD27+CD95- naive CD8+ T cells expressing CXCR3 (TNR3+). CDR3 loop: CASRKGAGATYNEQFF.